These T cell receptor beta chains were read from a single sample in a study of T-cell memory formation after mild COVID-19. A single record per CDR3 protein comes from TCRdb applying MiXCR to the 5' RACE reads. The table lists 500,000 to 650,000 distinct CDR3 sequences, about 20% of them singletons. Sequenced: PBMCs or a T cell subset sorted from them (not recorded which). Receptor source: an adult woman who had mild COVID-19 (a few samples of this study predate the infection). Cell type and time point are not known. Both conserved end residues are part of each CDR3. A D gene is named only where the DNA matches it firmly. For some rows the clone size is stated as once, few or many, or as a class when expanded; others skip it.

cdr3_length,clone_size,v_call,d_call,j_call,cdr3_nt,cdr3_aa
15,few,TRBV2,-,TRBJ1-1,TGTGCCAGCAGTGAAGAATTCCGAGGGGGCACTGAAGCTTTCTTT,CASSEEFRGGTEAFF
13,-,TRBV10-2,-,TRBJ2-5,TGCGCCAGCAGAGTCGGGAGCAGGGAGACCCAGTACTTC,CASRVGSRETQYF
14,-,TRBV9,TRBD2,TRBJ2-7,TGTGCCAGCAGCTCTTCTAGCGGGAGTACCGAGCAGTACTTC,CASSSSSGSTEQYF
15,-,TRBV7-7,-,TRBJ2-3,TGTGCTAGCAGCTTAGGAAACAGTATTACAGATACGCAGTATTTT,CASSLGNSITDTQYF
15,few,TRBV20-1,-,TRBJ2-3,TGCAGTGCTTCTAGAACAGCAGGGTTCACAGATACGCAGTATTTT,CSASRTAGFTDTQYF
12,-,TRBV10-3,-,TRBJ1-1,TGTGCCATCAGCGACGACAGGTTTGAAGCTTTCTTT,CAISDDRFEAFF
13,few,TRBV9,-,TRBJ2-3,TGTGCCAGCAGCGCGCGTCCTTCGGATACGCAGTATTTT,CASSARPSDTQYF
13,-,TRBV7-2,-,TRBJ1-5,TGTGCCAGCAGCTTAGAGGTCAATCAGCCCCAGCATTTT,CASSLEVNQPQHF
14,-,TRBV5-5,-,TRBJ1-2,TGTGCCAGCAGCTTACGGAGGAGAAACTATGGCTACACCTTC,CASSLRRRNYGYTF
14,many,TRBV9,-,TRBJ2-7,TGTGCCAGCAGCGTAGATGGGACGGCCTACGAGCAGTACTTC,CASSVDGTAYEQYF
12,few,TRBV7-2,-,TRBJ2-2,TGTGCCAGCAGCCCCCGGCCCCGGGAGCTGTTTTTT,CASSPRPRELFF
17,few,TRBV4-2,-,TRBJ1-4,TGTGCCAGCAGCCAAGAAGGATATCGACCTTCCGATGAAAAACTGTTTTTT,CASSQEGYRPSDEKLFF
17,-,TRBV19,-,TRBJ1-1,TGTGCCAGCAGTAGGATTAACATGGGCCAGACGAACACTGAAGCTTTCTTT,CASSRINMGQTNTEAFF
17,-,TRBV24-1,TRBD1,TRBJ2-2,TGTGCCACCAGTGAACTCGGACAGGGGGCGGGCACCGGGGAGCTGTTTTTT,CATSELGQGAGTGELFF
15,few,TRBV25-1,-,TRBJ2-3,TGTGCCAGCAGTGAATCAGGAACTAGCACAGATACGCAGTATTTT,CASSESGTSTDTQYF
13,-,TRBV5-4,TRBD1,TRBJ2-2,TGTGCCAGCAGGCGGGACAGGACCGGGGAGCTGTTTTTT,CASRRDRTGELFF
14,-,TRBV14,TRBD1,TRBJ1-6,TGTGCCAGCAGCCGCAACAGGGGTAATTCACCCCTCCACTTT,CASSRNRGNSPLHF
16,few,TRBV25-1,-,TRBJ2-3,TGTGCCAGCAGTGAAGTGGAACAGCCTCGGATAGGTACGCAGTATTTT,CASSEVEQPRIGTQYF
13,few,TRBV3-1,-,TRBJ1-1,TGTGCCAGCAGCCAAGTTGGTGGAGCTGAAGCTTTCTTT,CASSQVGGAEAFF
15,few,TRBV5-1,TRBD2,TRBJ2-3,TGCGCCAGCAGCCACAGCGGGGGGCCAGGAGATACGCAGTATTTT,CASSHSGGPGDTQYF
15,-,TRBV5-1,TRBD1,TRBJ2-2,TGCGCCAGCAGCAGACAGGGGACGGACACCGGGGAGCTGTTTTTT,CASSRQGTDTGELFF
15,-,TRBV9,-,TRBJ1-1,TGTGCCAGCAGCGTAGGAGGGGTCGGAGTCACTGAAGCTTTCTTT,CASSVGGVGVTEAFF
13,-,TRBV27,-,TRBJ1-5,TGTGCCAGCAGTTTTTTTAGCAATCAGCCCCAGCATTTT,CASSFFSNQPQHF
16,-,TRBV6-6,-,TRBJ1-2,TGTGCCAGCAGTTATTCTTTGCAGGGGACTAACTATGGCTACACCTTC,CASSYSLQGTNYGYTF